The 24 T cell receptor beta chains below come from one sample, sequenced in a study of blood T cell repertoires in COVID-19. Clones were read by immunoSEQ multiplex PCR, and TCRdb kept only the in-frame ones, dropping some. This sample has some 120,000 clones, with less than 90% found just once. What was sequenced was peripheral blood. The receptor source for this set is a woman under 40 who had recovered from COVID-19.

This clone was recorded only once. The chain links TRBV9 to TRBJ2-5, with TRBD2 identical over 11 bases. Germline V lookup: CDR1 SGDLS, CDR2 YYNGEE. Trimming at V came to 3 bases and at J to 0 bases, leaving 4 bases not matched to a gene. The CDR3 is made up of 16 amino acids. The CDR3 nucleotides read TGTGCCAGCAGCGCGGGACTAGCGGCGTACCAAGAGACCCAGTACTTC. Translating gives CASSAGLAAYQETQYF.

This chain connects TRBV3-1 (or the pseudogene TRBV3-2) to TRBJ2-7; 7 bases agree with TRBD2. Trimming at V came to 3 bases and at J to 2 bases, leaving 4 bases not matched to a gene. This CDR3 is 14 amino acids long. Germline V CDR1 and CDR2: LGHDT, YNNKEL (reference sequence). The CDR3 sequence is CASSHRSGTYEQYF. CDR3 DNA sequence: TGTGCCAGCAGCCACCGGAGCGGGACCTACGAGCAGTACTTC.

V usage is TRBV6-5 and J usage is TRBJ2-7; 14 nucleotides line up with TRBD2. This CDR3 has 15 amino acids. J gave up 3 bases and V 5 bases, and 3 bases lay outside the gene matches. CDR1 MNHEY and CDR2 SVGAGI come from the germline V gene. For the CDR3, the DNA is TGTGCCAGCAGTCGGGGACTAGCGGGAGTCTACGAGCAGTACTTC. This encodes CASSRGLAGVYEQYF.

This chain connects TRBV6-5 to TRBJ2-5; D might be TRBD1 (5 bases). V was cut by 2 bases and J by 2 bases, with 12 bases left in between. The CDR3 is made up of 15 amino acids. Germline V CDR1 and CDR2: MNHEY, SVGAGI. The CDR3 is CASSYGRDGQETQYF. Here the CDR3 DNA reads TGTGCCAGCAGTTACGGCAGGGATGGACAAGAGACCCAGTACTTC.

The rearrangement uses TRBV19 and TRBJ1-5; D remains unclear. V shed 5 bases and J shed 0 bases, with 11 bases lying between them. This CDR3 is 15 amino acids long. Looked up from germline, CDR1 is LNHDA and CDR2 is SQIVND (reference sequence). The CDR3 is CASSPAENSNQPQHF. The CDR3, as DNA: TGTGCCAGTAGTCCCGCGGAGAATAGCAATCAGCCCCAGCATTTT.

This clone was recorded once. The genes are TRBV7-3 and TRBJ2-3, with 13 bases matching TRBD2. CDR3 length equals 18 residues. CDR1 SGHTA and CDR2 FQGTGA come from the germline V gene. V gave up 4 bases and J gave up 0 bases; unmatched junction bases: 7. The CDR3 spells CASSSWTSGGSSTDTQYF. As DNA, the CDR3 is TGTGCCAGCAGCTCATGGACTAGCGGGGGCTCTAGCACAGATACGCAGTATTTT.

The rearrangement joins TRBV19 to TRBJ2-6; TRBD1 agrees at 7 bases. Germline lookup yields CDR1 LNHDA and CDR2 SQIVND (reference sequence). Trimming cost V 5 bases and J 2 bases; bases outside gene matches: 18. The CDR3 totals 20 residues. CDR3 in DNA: TGTGCCAGTAGTCCCCGCGCCGGACGAGGGGGCCCCACTGGGGCCAACGTCCTGACTTTC. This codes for CASSPRAGRGGPTGANVLTF.

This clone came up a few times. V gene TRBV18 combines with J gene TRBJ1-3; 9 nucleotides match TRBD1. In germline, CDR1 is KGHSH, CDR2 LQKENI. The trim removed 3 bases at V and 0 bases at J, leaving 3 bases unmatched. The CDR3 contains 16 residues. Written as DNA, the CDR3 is TGTGCCAGCTCACCGGGACAGGGCCGCTCTGGAAACACCATATATTTT. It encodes CASSPGQGRSGNTIYF.

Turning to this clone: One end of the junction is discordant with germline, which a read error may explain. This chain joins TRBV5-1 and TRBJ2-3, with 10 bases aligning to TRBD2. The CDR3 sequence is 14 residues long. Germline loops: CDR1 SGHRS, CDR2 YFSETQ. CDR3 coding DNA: TGCGCCAGCAGTTCTACCGGGACTAGCGACCTAAGGGACTTT. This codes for CASSSTGTSDLRDF.

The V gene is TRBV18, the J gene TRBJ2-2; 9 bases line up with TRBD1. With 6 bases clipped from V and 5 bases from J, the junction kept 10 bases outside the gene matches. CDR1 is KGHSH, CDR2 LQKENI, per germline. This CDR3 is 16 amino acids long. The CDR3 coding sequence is TGTGCCAGCTCGAGAGCTGGACAGGGGAATACCGGGGAGCTGTTTTTT. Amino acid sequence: CASSRAGQGNTGELFF.

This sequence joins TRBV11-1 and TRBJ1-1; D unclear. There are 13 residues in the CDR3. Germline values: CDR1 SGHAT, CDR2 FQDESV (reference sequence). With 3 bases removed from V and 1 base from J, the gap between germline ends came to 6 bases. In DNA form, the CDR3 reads TGTGCCAGCAGCTTTAGAGAGAACACTGAAGCTTTCTTT. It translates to CASSFRENTEAFF.

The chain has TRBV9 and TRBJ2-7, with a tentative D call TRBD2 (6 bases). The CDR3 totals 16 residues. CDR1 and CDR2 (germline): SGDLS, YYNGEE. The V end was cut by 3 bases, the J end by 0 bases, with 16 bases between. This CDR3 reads CASSGPPGGASYEQYF. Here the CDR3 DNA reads TGTGCCAGCAGCGGACCCCCCGGAGGGGCCTCCTACGAGCAGTACTTC.

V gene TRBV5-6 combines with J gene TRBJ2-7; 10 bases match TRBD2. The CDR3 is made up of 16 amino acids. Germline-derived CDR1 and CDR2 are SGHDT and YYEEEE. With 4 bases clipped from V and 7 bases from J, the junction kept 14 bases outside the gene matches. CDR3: CASSPGIAGGSREQYF. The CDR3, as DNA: TGTGCCAGCAGCCCCGGGATAGCGGGGGGATCGAGGGAGCAGTACTTC. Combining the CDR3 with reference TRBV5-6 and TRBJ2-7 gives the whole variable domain DAGVTQSPTHLIKTRGQQVTLRCSPKSGHDTVSWYQQALGQGPQFIFQYYEEEERQRGNFPDRFSGHQFPNYSSELNVNALLLGDSALYLCASSPGIAGGSREQYFGPGTRLTVT.

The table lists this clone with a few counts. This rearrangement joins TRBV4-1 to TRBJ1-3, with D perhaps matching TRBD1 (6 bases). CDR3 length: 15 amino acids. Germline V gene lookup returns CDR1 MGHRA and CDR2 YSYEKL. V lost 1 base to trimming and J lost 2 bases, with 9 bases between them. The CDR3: CASSQAGTPGNTIYF. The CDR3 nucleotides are TGCGCCAGCAGCCAAGCCGGGACACCTGGAAACACCATATATTTT.

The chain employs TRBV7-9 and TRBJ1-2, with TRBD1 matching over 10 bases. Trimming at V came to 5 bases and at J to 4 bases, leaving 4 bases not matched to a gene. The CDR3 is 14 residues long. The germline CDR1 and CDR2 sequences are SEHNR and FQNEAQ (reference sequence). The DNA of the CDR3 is TGTGCCAGCAGCCTTGGGACAGGGGCCTATGGCTACACCTTC. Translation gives CASSLGTGAYGYTF.

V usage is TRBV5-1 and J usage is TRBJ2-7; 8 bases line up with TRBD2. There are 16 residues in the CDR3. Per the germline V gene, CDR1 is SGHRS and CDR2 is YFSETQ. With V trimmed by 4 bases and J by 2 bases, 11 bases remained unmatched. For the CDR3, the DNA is TGCGCCAGCAGCCTTGCGGGGGGAGGGATGGCCTACGAGCAGTACTTC. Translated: CASSLAGGGMAYEQYF. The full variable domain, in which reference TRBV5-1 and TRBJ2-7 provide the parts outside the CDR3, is KAGVTQTPRYLIKTRGQQVTLSCSPISGHRSVSWYQQTPGQGLQFLFEYFSETQRNKGNFPGRFSGRQFSNSRSEMNVSTLELGDSALYLCASSLAGGGMAYEQYFGPGTRLTVT.

CDR3 in DNA: TGCAGTGCTAATAAGGGGGACAGCCAGCATTTT. The encoded protein is CSANKGDSQHF. The gene calls are TRBV20-1 and TRBJ1-5; 7 bases fit TRBD1. Germline V gene sequence: CDR1 DFQATT, CDR2 SNEGSKA (reference sequence). The CDR3 runs 11 residues. After removal of 4 bases from V and 12 bases from J, the junction contained 6 bases not matched to a gene.

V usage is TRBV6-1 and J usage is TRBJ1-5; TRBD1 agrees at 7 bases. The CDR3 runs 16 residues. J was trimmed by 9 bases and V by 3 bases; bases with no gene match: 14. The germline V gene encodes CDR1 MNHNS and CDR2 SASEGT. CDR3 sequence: CASSDSSGTDLGPQHF. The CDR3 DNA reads TGTGCCAGCAGTGATAGTAGCGGGACAGACTTGGGGCCCCAGCATTTT.

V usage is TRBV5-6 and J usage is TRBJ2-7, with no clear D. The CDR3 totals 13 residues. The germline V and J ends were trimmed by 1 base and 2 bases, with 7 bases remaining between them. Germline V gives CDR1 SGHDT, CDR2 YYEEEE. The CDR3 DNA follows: TGTGCCAGCAGCTTGAACAGCCCCTACGAGCAGTACTTC. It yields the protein CASSLNSPYEQYF. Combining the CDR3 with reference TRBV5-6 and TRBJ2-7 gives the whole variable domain DAGVTQSPTHLIKTRGQQVTLRCSPKSGHDTVSWYQQALGQGPQFIFQYYEEEERQRGNFPDRFSGHQFPNYSSELNVNALLLGDSALYLCASSLNSPYEQYFGPGTRLTVT.

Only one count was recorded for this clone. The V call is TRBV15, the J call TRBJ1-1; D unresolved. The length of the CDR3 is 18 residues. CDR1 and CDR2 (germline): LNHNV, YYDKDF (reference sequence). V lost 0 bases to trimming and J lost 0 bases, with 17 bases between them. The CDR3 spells CATSRDAGVDGMNTEAFF. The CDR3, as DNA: TGTGCCACCAGCAGAGATGCCGGAGTTGACGGCATGAACACTGAAGCTTTCTTT.

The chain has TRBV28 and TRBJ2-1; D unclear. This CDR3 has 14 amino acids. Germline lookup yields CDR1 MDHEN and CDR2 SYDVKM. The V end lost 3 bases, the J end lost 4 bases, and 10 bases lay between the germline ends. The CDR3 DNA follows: TGTGCCAGCAGTTTGAGAGAGACTTACAATGAGCAGTTCTTC. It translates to CASSLRETYNEQFF.

The CDR3 protein is CASRLSQSGTEAFF. CDR3 sequence (DNA): TGTGCCAGCCGACTGAGCCAGAGTGGCACTGAAGCTTTCTTT. This rearrangement joins TRBV27 to TRBJ1-1, with D unresolved. Trimming removed 8 bases from V and 4 bases from J, with 17 bases in between. The germline CDR1 and CDR2 sequences are MNHEY and SMNVEV (reference sequence). There are 14 residues in the CDR3.

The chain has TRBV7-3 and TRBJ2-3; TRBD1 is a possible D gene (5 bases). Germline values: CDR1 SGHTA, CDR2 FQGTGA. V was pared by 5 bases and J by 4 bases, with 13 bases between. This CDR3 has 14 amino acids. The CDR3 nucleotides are TGTGCCAGCAGCCCCGACAGAGGCTCAGATACGCAGTATTTT. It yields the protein CASSPDRGSDTQYF.

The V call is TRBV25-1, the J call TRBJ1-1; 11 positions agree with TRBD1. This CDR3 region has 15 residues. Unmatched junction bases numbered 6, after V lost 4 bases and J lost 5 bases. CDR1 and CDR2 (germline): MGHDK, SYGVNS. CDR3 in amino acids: CASSALGQGDTEAFF. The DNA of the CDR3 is TGTGCCAGCAGTGCTTTGGGACAGGGGGATACTGAAGCTTTCTTT.